This T cell receptor beta chain was sequenced for a study of cytomegalovirus exposure and HLA in healthy donors. Study-level background: One earlier analysis, a look at 150 million to 200 million T cells, found around 110 million unique TCR beta sequences. Whole-study findings and limits: Productive rates of about 87% or about 30% were seen for most TCR beta V segments in an earlier analysis. TRBV6-2, TRBV6-3 and some other V segments were excluded as indistinguishable.

PCR amplification relied on 60 Vbeta primers (plus 13 Jbeta primers). TCRdb keeps only in-frame clones here, not all; method: immunoSEQ multiplex PCR. The table has some 160,000 clones, 70% to 85% seen once. With regard to this clone: Its antigen is currently unknown.

V dropped 4 bases and J dropped 2 bases, with 8 bases sitting between them. There are 13 residues in the CDR3. Germline lookup yields CDR1 SNHLY and CDR2 FYNNEI. The sample comprised PBMCs. This clonotype originated in a man aged 45 to 65 in good health and CMV-seropositive. The chain is built from TRBV2 and TRBJ1-2; TRBD1 might be the D (5 bases). In DNA form, the CDR3 reads TGTGCCAGCAGTGTAAGACAGAACTATGGCTACACCTTC. This sequence encodes CASSVRQNYGYTF.